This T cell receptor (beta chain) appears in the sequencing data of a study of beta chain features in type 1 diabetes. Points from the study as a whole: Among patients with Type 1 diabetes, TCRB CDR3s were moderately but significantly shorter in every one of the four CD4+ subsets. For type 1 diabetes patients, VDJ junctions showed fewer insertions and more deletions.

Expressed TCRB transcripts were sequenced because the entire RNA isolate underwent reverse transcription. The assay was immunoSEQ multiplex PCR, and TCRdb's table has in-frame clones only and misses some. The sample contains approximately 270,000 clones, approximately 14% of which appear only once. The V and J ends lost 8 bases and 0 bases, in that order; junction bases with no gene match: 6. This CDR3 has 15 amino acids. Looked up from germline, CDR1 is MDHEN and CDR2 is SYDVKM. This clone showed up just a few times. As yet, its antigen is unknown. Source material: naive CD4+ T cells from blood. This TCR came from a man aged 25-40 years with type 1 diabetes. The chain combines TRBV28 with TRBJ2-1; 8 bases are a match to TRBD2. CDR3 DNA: TGTGCCAGCCCTCCCAGCGGGAGCTCCTACAATGAGCAGTTCTTC. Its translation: CASPPSGSSYNEQFF.